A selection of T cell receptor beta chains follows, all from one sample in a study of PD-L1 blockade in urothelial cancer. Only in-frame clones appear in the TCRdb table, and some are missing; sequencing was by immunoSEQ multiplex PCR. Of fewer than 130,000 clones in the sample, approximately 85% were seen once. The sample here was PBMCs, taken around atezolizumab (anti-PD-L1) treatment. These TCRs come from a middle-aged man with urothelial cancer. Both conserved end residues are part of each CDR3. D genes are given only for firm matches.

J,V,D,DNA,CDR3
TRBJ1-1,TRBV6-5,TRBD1,TGTGCCAGCAGTCGACAGGGGGTATTGAACACTGAAGCTTTCTTT,CASSRQGVLNTEAFF
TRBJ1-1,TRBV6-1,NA,TGTGCCAGCAGTGAGTCAGGGTGGGGCACTGAAGCTTTCTTT,CASSESGWGTEAFF
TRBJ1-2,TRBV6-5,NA,TGTGCCAGCATGAAGGGGGACTATGGCTACACCTTC,CASMKGDYGYTF
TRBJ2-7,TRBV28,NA,TGTGCCAGCAGTTTAGTCCCGACACACTACGAGCAGTACTTC,CASSLVPTHYEQYF
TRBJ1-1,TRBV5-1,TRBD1,TGCGCCAGCAGCTTGGGGAGGACAGGGGGTTCGGGAACTGAAGCTTTCTTT,CASSLGRTGGSGTEAFF
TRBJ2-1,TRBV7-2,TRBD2,TGTGCCAGCAGCTTCCTTAGCGGGGGTTACAATGAGCAGTTCTTC,CASSFLSGGYNEQFF
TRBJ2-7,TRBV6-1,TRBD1,TGTGCCAGCAGGACCCCGCGGACAGGGGTCCACGAGCAGTACTTC,CASRTPRTGVHEQYF
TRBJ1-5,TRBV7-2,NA,TGTGCCAGCACCATGGACAGCCATCAGCCCCAGCATTTT,CASTMDSHQPQHF
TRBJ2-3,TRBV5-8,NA,TGTGCCAGCAGCTTGCTGGGACTCGTCACAGATACGCAGTATTTT,CASSLLGLVTDTQYF
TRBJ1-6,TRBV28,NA,TGTGCCAGCGGGACTGCCCTATTCCCCCTCCACTTT,CASGTALFPLHF
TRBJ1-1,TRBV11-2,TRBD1,TGTGCCAGCAGCTTCTCGAACCTCCTAGGGACAGGGGTCACTGAAGCTTTCTTT,CASSFSNLLGTGVTEAFF
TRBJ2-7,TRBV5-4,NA,TGTGCCAGCAGCTTCCCCGCCAGCGAGCAGTACTTC,CASSFPASEQYF
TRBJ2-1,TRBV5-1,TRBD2,TGCGCCAGCAGCCCGGGGACTAGCGGGGGGGAGCAGTTCTTC,CASSPGTSGGEQFF